This TCR beta chain was sequenced for a study of cytomegalovirus exposure and HLA in healthy donors. The primer mix had 60 Vbeta and 13 Jbeta primers. TCRdb keeps only in-frame clones here, not all; method: immunoSEQ multiplex PCR. The data show approximately 110,000 clones, approximately 72% seen once. The CDR3 runs to 13 residues. CDR1 MNHEY and CDR2 SMNVEV come from the germline V gene (reference sequence). V lost 4 bases and J lost 4, with 8 bases in between. The chain links TRBV27 to TRBJ1-5, with D uncertain. Specimen: PBMCs. The TCR sequence derives from a man under 40 in good health and CMV-seronegative. Here the CDR3 DNA reads TGTGCCAGCAGTTCAAAACTTAATCAGCCCCAGCATTTT. Translation gives CASSSKLNQPQHF.